These 15 T cell receptor beta chains share one sample of origin, sequenced in a study of identical twins. TCRdb re-derived calls from the 5' RACE reads in MiXCR, one entry per CDR3 protein. The sample has approximately 670,000 distinct CDR3 sequences, around 6.1% seen once. The sample comprised naive T cells sorted from blood. Every receptor here comes from a man aged 18-30 years in good health.

This chain connects TRBV29-1 to TRBJ1-4; weak D call: TRBD1 (6 bases). The CDR3 has 15 amino acids. Trimming shortened V by 5 bases and J by 2 bases, and 15 bases separated the two germline ends. The germline V gene encodes CDR1 SQVTM and CDR2 ANQGSEA. The CDR3 DNA follows: TGCAGCGTTATCATACAGGGACTCACTAATGAAAAACTGTTTTTT. As protein: CSVIIQGLTNEKLFF.

V is TRBV20-1 and J is TRBJ2-1; D may be TRBD1 (5 bases). This CDR3 has 14 amino acids. Trimming cost V 5 bases and J 9 bases, with 20 bases left between them. CDR1 is DFQATT, CDR2 SNEGSKA, per germline (reference sequence). CDR3 protein: CSASRLDMWGEQFF. DNA for the CDR3: TGCAGTGCTTCCAGACTGGACATGTGGGGTGAGCAGTTCTTC.

This clonotype was seen repeatedly, ten times or more. This chain links TRBV29-1 with TRBJ1-4; no firm D call. Per germline, CDR1 SQVTM and CDR2 ANQGSEA. V shed 7 bases and J shed 4 bases, with 16 bases lying between them. The CDR3 loop spans 14 amino acids. The CDR3 bases are TGCAGCGCCAGACACGATGCCCTTAATGAAAAACTGTTTTTT. It specifies CSARHDALNEKLFF.

This clonotype occurred many times. The V call is TRBV9, the J call TRBJ1-3, with D possibly TRBD1 on 6 matching bases. Trimming removed 3 bases at V and 4 bases at J, with 8 bases between. Germline V gene lookup returns CDR1 SGDLS and CDR2 YYNGEE. The CDR3 is made up of 13 amino acids. The CDR3 sequence is CASSGDNGNTIYF. Written as DNA, the CDR3 is TGTGCCAGCAGCGGGGACAACGGAAACACCATATATTTT. Using reference TRBV9 and TRBJ1-3 for the parts outside the CDR3, the full variable domain is DSGVTQTPKHLITATGQRVTLRCSPRSGDLSVYWYQQSLDQGLQFLIQYYNGEERAKGNILERFSAQQFPDLHSELNLSSLELGDSALYFCASSGDNGNTIYFGEGSWLTVV.

This clonotype was seen repeatedly, ten times or more. The V call is TRBV29-1, the J call TRBJ2-1; D remains ambiguous. Germline lookup yields CDR1 SQVTM and CDR2 ANQGSEA. The CDR3 is made up of 11 amino acids. CDR3 bases: TGCAGGGTCGGATGGTACAATGAGCAGTTCTTC. Translated, it gives CRVGWYNEQFF.

The V and J genes are TRBV5-1 and TRBJ2-1, with D hard to call. V was cut by 2 bases and J by 6 bases, with 15 bases left in between. CDR3 length equals 15 residues. Germline V gene sequence: CDR1 SGHRS, CDR2 YFSETQ. The DNA for the CDR3 is TGCGCCAGCAGCTTCAGCCCGTCCAGCCCCAATGAGCAGTTCTTC. It codes for CASSFSPSSPNEQFF.

This clonotype appeared many times. The rearrangement uses TRBV5-1 and TRBJ1-1, with 7 bases fitting TRBD1. J lost 3 bases, V lost 4 bases, and 9 bases had no gene match. The CDR3 contains 15 residues. CDR1 and CDR2 from the germline V gene are SGHRS and YFSETQ. This CDR3 is CASSRQGFWDTEAFF. The DNA of the CDR3 is TGCGCCAGCAGCAGACAGGGTTTCTGGGACACTGAAGCTTTCTTT.

This clonotype was seen a few times. The chain employs TRBV29-1 and TRBJ1-1; no clear D. Germline lookup yields CDR1 SQVTM and CDR2 ANQGSEA. This CDR3 spans 15 amino acids. Trimming left V 7 bases short and J 0 bases short, with 18 bases between. The CDR3 nucleotides are TGCAGCGCCCTCCCCAATACCGAGGTGAACACTGAAGCTTTCTTT. This gives the protein CSALPNTEVNTEAFF.

This chain links TRBV9 with TRBJ2-5; 7 bases map to TRBD1. The junction had 6 bases not matched to a gene; V was cut back by 0 bases and J by 4 bases. This CDR3 spans 15 amino acids. Germline lookup yields CDR1 SGDLS and CDR2 YYNGEE. The CDR3 region is CASSVEGQFGETQYF. CDR3 nucleotides: TGTGCCAGCAGCGTAGAGGGACAGTTCGGAGAGACCCAGTACTTC.

V usage is TRBV5-1 and J usage is TRBJ1-1; tentative D call: TRBD1 (5 bases). Germline V gene sequence: CDR1 SGHRS, CDR2 YFSETQ. This CDR3 is built from 14 residues. The ends were cut back, 0 bases at V and 3 bases at J, with 9 bases in the middle. DNA of the CDR3: TGCGCCAGCAGCTTGGAGGGGCCGGACACTGAAGCTTTCTTT. It is translated as CASSLEGPDTEAFF.

This clonotype was detected only a few times. This chain uses TRBV15 with TRBJ2-7, with TRBD1 as a possible D gene (6 bases). This CDR3 spans 13 amino acids. The germline CDR1 and CDR2 sequences are LNHNV and YYDKDF (reference sequence). V was trimmed by 0 bases and J by 3 bases, leaving 6 bases between them. The DNA of the CDR3 is TGTGCCACCAGCAGAGAACAGGGCTACGAGCAGTACTTC. Encoded protein: CATSREQGYEQYF.

The chain carries TRBV12-3 or TRBV12-4 and TRBJ2-3; D may be TRBD2 (6 bases). This CDR3 has 13 residues. V was shortened by 6 bases and J by 6 bases, with 13 bases between the two germline ends. This chain's CDR3 is CASSLGRLDTQYF. As DNA, the CDR3 is TGTGCCAGCAGCCTAGGGAGGCTGGATACGCAGTATTTT.

This clonotype was picked up many times. The chain joins TRBV6-5 to TRBJ2-3, with a tentative D call TRBD1 (5 bases). CDR1 MNHEY and CDR2 SVGAGI come from the germline V gene. This CDR3 region has 17 residues. V was pared by 0 bases and J by 1 base, with 14 bases between. In DNA, the CDR3 is TGTGCCAGCAGTTACTCATCGGCAGACAGAGGCACAGATACGCAGTATTTT. It yields the protein CASSYSSADRGTDTQYF.

In its sample, this clonotype was seen a few times. This chain links TRBV20-1 with TRBJ2-1; maybe TRBD2 (6 bases). CDR1 is DFQATT, CDR2 SNEGSKA, per germline (reference sequence). V was clipped by 2 bases and J by 8 bases, with 16 bases between them. The CDR3 totals 14 residues. CDR3 sequence reads: CSARISGEGYEQFF. The CDR3 bases are TGCAGTGCTAGAATATCGGGAGAGGGTTATGAGCAGTTCTTC.

The sample holds many counts of this clonotype. The V and J genes are TRBV12-3 or TRBV12-4 and TRBJ2-1, with 13 bases matching TRBD2. V shed 6 bases, J shed 3 bases, and the junction held 8 bases outside the gene matches. This CDR3 region has 17 residues. The CDR3 protein is CASRRRTSGRGYNEQFF. CDR3 DNA: TGTGCCAGCAGGCGAAGGACTAGCGGGAGAGGCTACAATGAGCAGTTCTTC.